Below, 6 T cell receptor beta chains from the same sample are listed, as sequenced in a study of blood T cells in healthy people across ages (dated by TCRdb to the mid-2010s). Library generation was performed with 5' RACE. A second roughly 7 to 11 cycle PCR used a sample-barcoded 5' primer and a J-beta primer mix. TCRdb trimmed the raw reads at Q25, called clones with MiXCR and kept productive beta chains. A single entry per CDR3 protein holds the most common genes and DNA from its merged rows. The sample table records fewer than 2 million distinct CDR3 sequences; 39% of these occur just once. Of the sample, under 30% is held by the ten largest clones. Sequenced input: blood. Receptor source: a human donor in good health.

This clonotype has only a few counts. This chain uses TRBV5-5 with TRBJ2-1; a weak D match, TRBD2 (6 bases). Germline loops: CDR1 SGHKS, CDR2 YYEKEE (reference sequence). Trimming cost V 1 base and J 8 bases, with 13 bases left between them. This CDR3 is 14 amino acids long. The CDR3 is CASSLMGGRDEQFF. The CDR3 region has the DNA TGTGCCAGCAGCTTGATGGGAGGACGGGATGAGCAGTTCTTC.

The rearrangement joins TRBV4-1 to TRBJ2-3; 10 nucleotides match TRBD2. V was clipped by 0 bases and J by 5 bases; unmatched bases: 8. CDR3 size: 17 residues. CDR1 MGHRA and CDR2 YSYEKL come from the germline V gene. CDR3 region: CASSQEVLAGRQDTQYF. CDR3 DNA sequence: TGCGCCAGCAGCCAAGAAGTACTAGCGGGGCGTCAAGATACGCAGTATTTT.

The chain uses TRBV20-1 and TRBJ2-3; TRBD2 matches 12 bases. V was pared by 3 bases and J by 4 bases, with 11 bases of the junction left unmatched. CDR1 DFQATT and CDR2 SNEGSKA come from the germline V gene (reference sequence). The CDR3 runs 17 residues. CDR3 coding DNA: TGCAGTGCTAGCGTCGCTAGCGGGGGGGGCTCGGCAGATACGCAGTATTTT. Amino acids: CSASVASGGGSADTQYF.

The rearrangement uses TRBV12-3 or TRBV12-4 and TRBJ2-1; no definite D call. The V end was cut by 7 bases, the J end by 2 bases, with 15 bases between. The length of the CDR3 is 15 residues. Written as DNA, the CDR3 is TGTGCCAGCACCTTATCAGGTGCTCCCTACAATGAGCAGTTCTTC. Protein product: CASTLSGAPYNEQFF.

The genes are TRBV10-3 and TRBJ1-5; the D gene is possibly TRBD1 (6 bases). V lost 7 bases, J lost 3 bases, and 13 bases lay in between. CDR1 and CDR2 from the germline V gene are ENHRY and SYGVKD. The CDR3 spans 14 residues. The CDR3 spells CAIKGELVNQPQHF. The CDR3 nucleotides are TGTGCCATCAAGGGGGAGCTGGTCAATCAGCCCCAGCATTTT.

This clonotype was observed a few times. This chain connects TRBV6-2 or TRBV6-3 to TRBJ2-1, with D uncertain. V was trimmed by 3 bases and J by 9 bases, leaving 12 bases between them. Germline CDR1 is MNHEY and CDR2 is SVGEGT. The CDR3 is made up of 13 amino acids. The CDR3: CASSYIPGGEQFF. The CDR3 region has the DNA TGTGCCAGCAGTTATATTCCAGGCGGTGAGCAGTTCTTC.